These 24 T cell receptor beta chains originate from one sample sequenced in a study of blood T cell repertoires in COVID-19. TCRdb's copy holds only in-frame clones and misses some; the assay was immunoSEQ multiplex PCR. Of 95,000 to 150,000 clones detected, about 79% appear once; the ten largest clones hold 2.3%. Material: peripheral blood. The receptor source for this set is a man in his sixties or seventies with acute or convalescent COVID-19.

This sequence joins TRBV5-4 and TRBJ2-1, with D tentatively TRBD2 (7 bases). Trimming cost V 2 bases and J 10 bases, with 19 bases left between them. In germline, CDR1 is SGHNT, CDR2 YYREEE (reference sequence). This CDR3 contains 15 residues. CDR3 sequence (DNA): TGTGCCAGCAGCTTACTTCGGGGGGCGAGGGTCGAGCAGTTCTTC. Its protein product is CASSLLRGARVEQFF.

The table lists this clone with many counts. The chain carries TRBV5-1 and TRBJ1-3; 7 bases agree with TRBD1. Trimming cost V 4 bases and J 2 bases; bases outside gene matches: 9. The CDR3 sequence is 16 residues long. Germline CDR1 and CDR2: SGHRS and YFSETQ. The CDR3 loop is CASSTQVGTAGNTIYF. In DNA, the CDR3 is TGCGCCAGCAGCACTCAAGTAGGGACAGCTGGAAACACCATATATTTT.

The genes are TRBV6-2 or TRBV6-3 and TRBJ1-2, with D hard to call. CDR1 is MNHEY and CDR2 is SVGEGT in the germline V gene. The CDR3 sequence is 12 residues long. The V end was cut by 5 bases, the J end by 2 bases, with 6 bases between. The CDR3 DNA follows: TGTGCCAGCAGTGAGGGAAACTATGGCTACACCTTC. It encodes CASSEGNYGYTF.

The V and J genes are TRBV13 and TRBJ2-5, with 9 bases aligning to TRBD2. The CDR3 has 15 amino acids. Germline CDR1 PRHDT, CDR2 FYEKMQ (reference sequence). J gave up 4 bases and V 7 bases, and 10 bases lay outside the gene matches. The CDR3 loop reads CASTPTGTSRETQYF. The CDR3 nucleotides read TGTGCCAGCACTCCCACCGGGACTAGCAGAGAGACCCAGTACTTC.

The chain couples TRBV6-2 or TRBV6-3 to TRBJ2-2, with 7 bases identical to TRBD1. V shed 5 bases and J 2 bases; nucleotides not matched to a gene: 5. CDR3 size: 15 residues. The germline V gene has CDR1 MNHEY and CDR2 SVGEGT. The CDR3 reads CASSGDRTNTGELFF. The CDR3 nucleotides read TGTGCCAGCAGTGGGGACAGAACCAACACCGGGGAGCTGTTTTTT.

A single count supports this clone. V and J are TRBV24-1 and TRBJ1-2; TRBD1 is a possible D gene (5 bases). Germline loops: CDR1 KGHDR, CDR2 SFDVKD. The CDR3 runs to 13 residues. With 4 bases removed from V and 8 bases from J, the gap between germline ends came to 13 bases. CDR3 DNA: TGTGCCACCAGTGACCCGCAGGGAGGGGGCTACACCTTC. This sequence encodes CATSDPQGGGYTF.

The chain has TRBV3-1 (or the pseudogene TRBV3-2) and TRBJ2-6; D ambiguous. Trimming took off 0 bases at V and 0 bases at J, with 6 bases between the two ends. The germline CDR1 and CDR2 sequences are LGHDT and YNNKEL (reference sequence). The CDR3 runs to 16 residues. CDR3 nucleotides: TGTGCCAGCAGCCAAGATTTTAGCTCTGGGGCCAACGTCCTGACTTTC. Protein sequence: CASSQDFSSGANVLTF.

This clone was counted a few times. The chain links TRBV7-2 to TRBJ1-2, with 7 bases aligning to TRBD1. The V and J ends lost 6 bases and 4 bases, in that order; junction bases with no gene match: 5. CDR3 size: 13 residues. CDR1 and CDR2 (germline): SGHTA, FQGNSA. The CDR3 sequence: CASSSGGGYGYTF. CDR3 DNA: TGTGCCAGCAGTTCAGGGGGAGGCTATGGCTACACCTTC.

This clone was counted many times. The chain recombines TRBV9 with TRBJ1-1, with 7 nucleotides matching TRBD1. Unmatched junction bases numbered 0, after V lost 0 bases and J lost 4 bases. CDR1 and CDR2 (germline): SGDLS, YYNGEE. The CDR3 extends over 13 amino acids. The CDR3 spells CASSVGQGTEAFF. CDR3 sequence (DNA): TGTGCCAGCAGCGTAGGACAGGGCACTGAAGCTTTCTTT.

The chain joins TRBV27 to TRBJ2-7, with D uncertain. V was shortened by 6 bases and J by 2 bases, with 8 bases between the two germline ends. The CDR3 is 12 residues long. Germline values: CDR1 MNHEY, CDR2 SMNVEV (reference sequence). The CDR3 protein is CASRPQAYEQYF. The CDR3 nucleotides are TGTGCCAGCAGACCGCAGGCCTACGAGCAGTACTTC.

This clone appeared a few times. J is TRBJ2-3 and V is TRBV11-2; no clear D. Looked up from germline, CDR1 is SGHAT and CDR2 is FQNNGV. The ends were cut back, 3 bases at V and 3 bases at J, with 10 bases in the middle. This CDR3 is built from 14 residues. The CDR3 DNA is TGTGCCAGCAGCTTTTCCCACGGGACAGATACGCAGTATTTT. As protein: CASSFSHGTDTQYF.

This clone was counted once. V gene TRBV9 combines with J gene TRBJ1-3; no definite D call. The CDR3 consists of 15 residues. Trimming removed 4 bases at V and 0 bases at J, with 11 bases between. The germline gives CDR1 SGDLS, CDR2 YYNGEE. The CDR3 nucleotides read TGTGCCAGCAGCCCCCGTGAGGGCTCTGGAAACACCATATATTTT. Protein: CASSPREGSGNTIYF.

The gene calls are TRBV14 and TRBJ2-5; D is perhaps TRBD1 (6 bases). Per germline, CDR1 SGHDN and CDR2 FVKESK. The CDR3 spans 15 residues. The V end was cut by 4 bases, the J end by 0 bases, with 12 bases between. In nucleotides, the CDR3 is TGTGCCAGCAGCCGGTTCCGGGACAACCAAGAGACCCAGTACTTC. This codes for CASSRFRDNQETQYF.

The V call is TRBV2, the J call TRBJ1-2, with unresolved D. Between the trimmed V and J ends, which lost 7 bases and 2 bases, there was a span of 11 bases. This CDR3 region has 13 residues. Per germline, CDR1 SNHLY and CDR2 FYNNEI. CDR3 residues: CASMETSNYGYTF. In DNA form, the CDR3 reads TGTGCCAGCATGGAGACGTCGAACTATGGCTACACCTTC.

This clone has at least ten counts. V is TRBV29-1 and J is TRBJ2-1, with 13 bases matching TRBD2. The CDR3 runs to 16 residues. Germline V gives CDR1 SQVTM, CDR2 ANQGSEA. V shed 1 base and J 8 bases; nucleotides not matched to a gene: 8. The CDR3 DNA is TGCAGCGTTGAAGTAGGGACTAGCGGGGCTGGTGATGAGCAGTTCTTC. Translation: CSVEVGTSGAGDEQFF.

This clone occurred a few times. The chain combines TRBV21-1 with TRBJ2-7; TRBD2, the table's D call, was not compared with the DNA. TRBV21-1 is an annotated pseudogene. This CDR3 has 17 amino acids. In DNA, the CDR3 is TGTGCCAGCAGCCGAAAGGTTCGGGGGGGCGAGCAAGCCGAGCAGTACTTC. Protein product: CASSRKVRGGEQAEQYF.

CDR3 in amino acids: CASSQDQAGYHSGNTIYF. The CDR3 nucleotides are TGTGCCAGCAGCCAAGATCAGGCAGGATACCACTCTGGAAACACCATATATTTT. The chain employs TRBV3-1 (or the pseudogene TRBV3-2) and TRBJ1-3; no clear D. V was shortened by 0 bases and J by 0 bases, with 15 bases between the two germline ends. The CDR3 extends over 18 amino acids. Germline CDR1 reads LGHDT; CDR2 reads YNNKEL (reference sequence).

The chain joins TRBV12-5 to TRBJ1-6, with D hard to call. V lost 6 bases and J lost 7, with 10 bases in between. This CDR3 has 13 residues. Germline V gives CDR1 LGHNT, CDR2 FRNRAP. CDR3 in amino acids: CASGNSQNSPLHF. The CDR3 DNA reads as TGTGCTAGTGGGAATAGCCAAAATTCACCCCTCCACTTT.

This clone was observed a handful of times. CDR3 region: CAWSAGTSFTDTQYF. Written as DNA, the CDR3 is TGTGCCTGGAGTGCAGGGACTAGCTTCACAGATACGCAGTATTTT. This sequence joins TRBV30 and TRBJ2-3, with 9 bases aligning to TRBD2. Germline loops: CDR1 GTSNPN, CDR2 SVGIG (reference sequence). V lost 1 base, J lost 2 bases, and 4 bases stayed unmatched. The CDR3 covers 15 residues.

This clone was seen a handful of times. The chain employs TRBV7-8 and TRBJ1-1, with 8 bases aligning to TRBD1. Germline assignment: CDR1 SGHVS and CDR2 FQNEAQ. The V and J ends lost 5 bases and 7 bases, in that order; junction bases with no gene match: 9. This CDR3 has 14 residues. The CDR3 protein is CASSALTGVREAFF. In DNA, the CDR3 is TGTGCCAGCAGCGCCCTGACAGGGGTACGTGAAGCTTTCTTT.

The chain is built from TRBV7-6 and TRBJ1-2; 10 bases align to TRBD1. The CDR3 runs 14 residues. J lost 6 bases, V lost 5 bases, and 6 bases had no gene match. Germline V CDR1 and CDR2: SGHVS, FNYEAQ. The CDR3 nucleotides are TGTGCCAGCAGCGCAGCGGACAGGGGGGATGGCTACACCTTC. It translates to CASSAADRGDGYTF.

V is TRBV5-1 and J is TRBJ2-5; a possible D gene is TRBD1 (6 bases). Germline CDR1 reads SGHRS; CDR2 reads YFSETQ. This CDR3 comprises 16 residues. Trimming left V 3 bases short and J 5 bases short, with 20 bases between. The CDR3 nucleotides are TGCGCCAGCAGCTCCTCAGGAGGCCAGGGGACGGAGACCCAGTACTTC. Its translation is CASSSSGGQGTETQYF.

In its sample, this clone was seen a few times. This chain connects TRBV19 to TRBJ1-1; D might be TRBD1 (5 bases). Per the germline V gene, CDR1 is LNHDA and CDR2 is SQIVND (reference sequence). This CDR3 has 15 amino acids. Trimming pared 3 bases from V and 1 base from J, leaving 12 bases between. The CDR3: CASSITAQGNTEAFF. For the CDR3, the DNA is TGTGCCAGTAGTATCACGGCCCAGGGGAACACTGAAGCTTTCTTT. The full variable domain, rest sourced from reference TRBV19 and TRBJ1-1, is DGGITQSPKYLFRKEGQNVTLSCEQNLNHDAMYWYRQDPGQGLRLIYYSQIVNDFQKGDIAEGYSVSREKKESFPLTVTSAQKNPTAFYLCASSITAQGNTEAFFGQGTRLTVV.

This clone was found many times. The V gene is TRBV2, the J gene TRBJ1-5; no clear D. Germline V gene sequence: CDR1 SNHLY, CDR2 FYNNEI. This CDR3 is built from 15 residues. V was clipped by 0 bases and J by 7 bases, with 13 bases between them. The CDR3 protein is CASSEASGLVQPQHF. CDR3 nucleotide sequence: TGTGCCAGCAGTGAAGCGAGCGGGTTAGTACAGCCCCAGCATTTT.